The 6 T cell receptor beta chains below were found in one sample sequenced in a study of T cells expressing NK-cell markers. TCRdb reprocessed the 5' RACE reads and keeps a single row for each CDR3 protein, giving no DNA. Here the sample table reports a few hundred thousand distinct CDR3 sequences. Sequencing was carried out using blood T cells: a sorted CD56 or NKG2C T cell subset, CD4+ or CD8+ T cells, or bulk PBMC T cells (not recorded which). Receptors were obtained from a man younger than 35 in good health.

This rearrangement joins TRBV20-1 to TRBJ1-6; the D gene TCRdb calls, TRBD1, cannot be checked with no DNA. The CDR3 runs to 15 residues. Germline V gene sequence: CDR1 DFQATT, CDR2 SNEGSKA (reference sequence). This chain's CDR3 is CSAAQTGARDSPLHF.

V and J are TRBV7-9 and TRBJ1-2; the D call from TCRdb, TRBD1, cannot be confirmed without DNA. Germline-derived CDR1 and CDR2 are SEHNR and FQNEAQ (reference sequence). The CDR3 totals 14 residues. This CDR3 is CASSLRTGGYGYTF. Looking up the rest from reference TRBV7-9 and TRBJ1-2 gives the full variable domain: DTGVSQNPRHKITKRGQNVTFRCDPISEHNRLYWYRQTLGQGPEFLTYFQNEAQLEKSRLLSDRFSAERPKGSFSTLEIQRTEQGDSAMYLCASSLRTGGYGYTFGSGTRLTVV.

The chain combines TRBV6-2 or TRBV6-3 with TRBJ2-3; TCRdb's D call of TRBD1 is untestable without DNA. The CDR3 runs 15 residues. The germline V gene has CDR1 MNHEY and CDR2 SVGEGT. The CDR3 sequence is CASSPLGSIGDTQYF.

This chain links TRBV20-1 with TRBJ2-1; TCRdb gives TRBD2 as the D gene, but with no DNA this cannot be confirmed. Germline CDR1 and CDR2: DFQATT and SNEGSKA (reference sequence). This CDR3 is built from 15 residues. CDR3 protein: CSAHGGGLVSHEQFF.

This chain connects TRBV20-1 to TRBJ2-4; with no DNA, the TCRdb D assignment of TRBD1 cannot be verified. The CDR3 spans 14 residues. Germline loops: CDR1 DFQATT, CDR2 SNEGSKA (reference sequence). The CDR3 protein is CSARAAGQGNIQYF.

The chain has TRBV6-5 and TRBJ1-6. The germline V gene encodes CDR1 MNHEY and CDR2 SVGAGI. CDR3 length: 14 residues. This chain's CDR3 is CATRYGTADFPLHF.